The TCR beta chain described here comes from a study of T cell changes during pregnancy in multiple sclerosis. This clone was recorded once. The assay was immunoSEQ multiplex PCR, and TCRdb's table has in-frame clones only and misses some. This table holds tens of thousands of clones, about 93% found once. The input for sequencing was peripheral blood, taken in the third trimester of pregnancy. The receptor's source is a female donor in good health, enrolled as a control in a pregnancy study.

CDR3 amino acids: CASSDSGRSGAYYEQYF. Here the CDR3 DNA reads TGTGCCAGCAGCGATAGCGGCAGGTCCGGGGCCTACTACGAGCAGTACTTC. This chain links TRBV7-2 with TRBJ2-7; D is perhaps TRBD2 (6 bases). The CDR3 is 17 residues long. V gave up 5 bases and J gave up 3 bases, with 23 bases separating them. Germline V gene sequence: CDR1 SGHTA, CDR2 FQGNSA.